This TCR beta chain was profiled in a study of T cell repertoires in cytomegalovirus infection. From the reads, TCRdb called clonotypes with MiXCR, one entry per CDR3 protein. The table shows approximately 300,000 distinct CDR3 sequences, with about 27% occurring only once. Germline CDR1 reads SGHNT; CDR2 reads YYREEE (reference sequence). CDR3 size: 14 residues. V was trimmed by 8 bases and J by 0 bases, leaving 12 bases between them. There are a few counts of this clonotype. Its antigen is still unknown. The origin of this receptor is a human donor in good health (CMV status not recorded). Some clones in this sample may be carry-over from other donors' samples. V and J are TRBV5-4 and TRBJ2-1, with D perhaps TRBD2 (7 bases). Sequences were derived from cultured PBMCs, sampled from culture after CMV antigen stimulation. CDR3 coding DNA: TGTGCCAGTTTAAGGGGGGGCTCCTACAATGAGCAGTTCTTC. Its protein is CASLRGGSYNEQFF.